The sequence of this T cell receptor beta chain was determined in a study of blood T cell repertoires in COVID-19. The wider study: Sites across the United States, Italy and Spain contributed samples from acute and convalescent COVID-19. T cells, B-cell-depleted T cells, or PBMCs provided the cDNA or gDNA that served as material.

The sample holds a few counts of this clone. In the original processing: Amplifying reference gene primers gave estimates of nucleated cell counts. Measured with immunoSEQ multiplex PCR; TCRdb has only the in-frame clones, and not every one. The DNA gave D and trimming, while V, J and clone size come from that table. Counted here are about 400,000 clones, 80% to 90% occurring once; the ten biggest clones make up about 7%. Followed longitudinally, the Seattle patients had been enrolled during active infection. Sequenced input: peripheral blood. This clonotype was obtained from a woman aged 55-69 years with COVID-19, enrolled during active disease.

This CDR3 is CASSNGPGNTEAFF. The CDR3 DNA reads TGTGCCAGCAGTAATGGTCCGGGAAACACTGAAGCTTTCTTT. This rearrangement joins TRBV5-6 to TRBJ1-1; D not certain. The CDR3 covers 14 residues. Germline lookup yields CDR1 SGHDT and CDR2 YYEEEE. V lost 5 bases and J lost 2, with 13 bases in between.